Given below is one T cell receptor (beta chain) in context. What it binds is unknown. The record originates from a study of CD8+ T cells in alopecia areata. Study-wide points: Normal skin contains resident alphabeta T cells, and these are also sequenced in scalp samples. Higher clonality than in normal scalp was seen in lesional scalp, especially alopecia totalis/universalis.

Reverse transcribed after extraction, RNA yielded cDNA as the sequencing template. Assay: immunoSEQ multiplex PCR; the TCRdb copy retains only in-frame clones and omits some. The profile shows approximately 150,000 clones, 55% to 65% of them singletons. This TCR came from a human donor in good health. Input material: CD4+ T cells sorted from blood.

CDR3 in DNA: TGCGCCAGCAGTGAGCTAGCGGGAGCTGAGACCCAGTACTTC. It translates to CASSELAGAETQYF. The chain employs TRBV10-2 and TRBJ2-5; 10 bases line up with TRBD2. Trimming at V came to 2 bases and at J to 5 bases, leaving 2 bases not matched to a gene. Looked up from germline, CDR1 is WSHSY and CDR2 is SAAADI. This CDR3 has 14 amino acids.